This T cell receptor beta chain stems from a study of blood T cells in healthy people across ages. Study-level findings and limits: Higher naive T cell percentage went strongly together with higher TCR beta diversity.

A sample-barcoded 5' primer and a J-beta primer mix were used in a second PCR of roughly 7 to 11 cycles. One entry per CDR3 protein results from TCRdb running MiXCR on the 5' RACE reads. The table has around 1.1 million distinct CDR3 sequences, roughly two fifths seen once; the top ten hold over 10%. Between the trimmed V and J ends, which lost 2 bases and 1 base, there was a span of 3 bases. CDR1 SQVTM and CDR2 ANQGSEA come from the germline V gene. The CDR3 sequence is 12 residues long. As concerns this clonotype: Its antigen is as yet unknown.

This clonotype was obtained from a man between 18 and 29 years old in good health. The V gene is TRBV29-1, the J gene TRBJ1-3; D not certain. The source material was blood. The CDR3 region is CSVEFSGNTIYF. The DNA for the CDR3 is TGCAGCGTTGAATTTTCTGGAAACACCATATATTTT.